A single sample gave rise to the 10 T cell receptor beta chains below, sequenced in a study of cytomegalovirus exposure and HLA in healthy donors. With 60 Vbeta and 13 Jbeta primers, the PCR was carried out. The data were produced by immunoSEQ multiplex PCR, yet TCRdb's version contains in-frame clones alone and is incomplete. The sample yields a few hundred thousand clones, around 80% seen once. The sequencing input was PBMCs. Receptors were obtained from a woman in her sixties or seventies in good health and CMV-seropositive.

This clone has just a few counts. The chain combines TRBV29-1 with TRBJ2-5, with D tentatively TRBD2 (5 bases). The CDR3 has 15 amino acids. Trimming took 0 bases from V and 4 from J, leaving 15 bases between them. Germline V gene lookup returns CDR1 SQVTM and CDR2 ANQGSEA. The CDR3 sequence: CSVEDFRGDRETQYF. CDR3 DNA sequence: TGCAGCGTTGAAGATTTTCGGGGAGATCGAGAGACCCAGTACTTC.

The sample holds a few counts of this clone. The chain couples TRBV7-9 to TRBJ1-1; 9 bases line up with TRBD1. Trimming removed 4 bases from V and 10 bases from J; junction bases left unmatched: 7. CDR1 SEHNR and CDR2 FQNEAQ come from the germline V gene (reference sequence). CDR3 length equals 13 residues. The CDR3 DNA follows: TGTGCCAGCAGCTCCCAACCGGGACAGGGAGCTTTCTTT. This codes for CASSSQPGQGAFF.

The sample holds a few counts of this clone. The chain combines TRBV19 with TRBJ2-7, with 7 positions matching TRBD2. The J segment lost 3 bases and the V segment lost 3 bases, leaving 5 bases of the junction unmatched. This CDR3 has 14 residues. From germline, CDR1 is LNHDA and CDR2 SQIVND (reference sequence). The CDR3 DNA sequence: TGTGCCAGTAGTATCGGGACTATGGTCTACGAGCAGTACTTC. This translates into CASSIGTMVYEQYF.

V usage is TRBV5-6 and J usage is TRBJ2-7; perhaps TRBD2 as D (6 bases). Germline V gives CDR1 SGHDT, CDR2 YYEEEE. The CDR3 is 12 residues long. The germline V and J ends were trimmed by 4 bases and 4 bases, with 9 bases remaining between them. In nucleotides, the CDR3 is TGTGCCAGCAGCCTCGGGGGTTACGAGCAGTACTTC. Protein: CASSLGGYEQYF.

The chain recombines TRBV27 with TRBJ2-5; TRBD2 is a possible D gene (6 bases). V was shortened by 0 bases and J by 7 bases, with 9 bases between the two germline ends. Germline V gives CDR1 MNHEY, CDR2 SMNVEV (reference sequence). The CDR3 extends over 13 amino acids. The CDR3 nucleotides read TGTGCCAGCAGTTTATCCGGGAGAGGGACCCAGTACTTC. This encodes CASSLSGRGTQYF.

The chain is built from TRBV27 and TRBJ2-1, with D possibly being TRBD2 (5 bases). V lost 2 bases and J 5 bases, leaving 10 bases between the germline ends. There are 14 residues in the CDR3. CDR1 MNHEY and CDR2 SMNVEV come from the germline V gene (reference sequence). The CDR3 here is CASSLGRRNNEQFF. The CDR3, as DNA: TGTGCCAGCAGTTTAGGGCGGAGGAACAATGAGCAGTTCTTC.

The gene calls are TRBV6-5 and TRBJ2-6; D possibly corresponds to TRBD1 (5 bases). V shed 6 bases and J shed 3 bases, with 9 bases lying between them. There are 14 residues in the CDR3. Germline V gene sequence: CDR1 MNHEY, CDR2 SVGAGI. The CDR3 bases are TGTGCCAGCAGACAGGTCGGTGGGGCCAACGTCCTGACTTTC. This gives the protein CASRQVGGANVLTF.

The genes are TRBV5-1 and TRBJ2-7; tentatively, D is TRBD1 (7 bases). This CDR3 contains 14 residues. V lost 4 bases to trimming and J lost 3 bases, with 14 bases between them. Germline CDR1 is SGHRS and CDR2 is YFSETQ. CDR3 loop: CASSPRQGGYEQYF. The CDR3 DNA is TGCGCCAGCAGCCCGCGACAGGGAGGCTACGAGCAGTACTTC.

The chain links TRBV5-4 to TRBJ2-7, with 8 bases fitting TRBD1. V shed 4 bases and J 2 bases; nucleotides not matched to a gene: 8. Germline loops: CDR1 SGHNT, CDR2 YYREEE (reference sequence). The CDR3 length is 15 residues. The CDR3 sequence: CASSGGTGGAYEQYF. The DNA of the CDR3 is TGTGCCAGCAGCGGCGGGACAGGTGGAGCCTACGAGCAGTACTTC.

This clone was observed a single time. This rearrangement joins TRBV18 to TRBJ1-2, with 8 bases lining up with TRBD1. Germline CDR1 and CDR2: KGHSH and LQKENI. Trimming took 4 bases from V and 0 from J; bases not matched to a gene: 10. The CDR3 extends over 17 amino acids. CDR3 nucleotide sequence: TGTGCCAGCTCACTTCTAGTTACAGGGGGAACTAACTATGGCTACACCTTC. It yields the protein CASSLLVTGGTNYGYTF. Complete variable domain (other parts from reference TRBV18 and TRBJ1-2): NAGVMQNPRHLVRRRGQEARLRCSPMKGHSHVYWYRQLPEEGLKFMVYLQKENIIDESGMPKERFSAEFPKEGPSILRIQQVVRGDSAAYFCASSLLVTGGTNYGYTFGSGTRLTVV.